The rows below give T cell receptor beta chains drawn from one sample of a study of blood T cell repertoires in COVID-19. Profiling relied on immunoSEQ multiplex PCR, and the TCRdb table lists in-frame clones only, not all of them. The sample has about 59,000 clones, roughly 90% seen once; the top ten hold roughly 4.6%. The specimen was peripheral blood. The source is an elderly man in a cohort sampled during active COVID-19. Both conserved end residues are part of each CDR3. A D gene is named only where the DNA matches it firmly. Clone size is given for some rows only: seen once, a few or many times, or a class if the clone is expanded.

>TRBJ2-2|-|TRBD1|TRBV5-4
TGTGCCAGCAGCTCCCACCAGGGGGCCACCGGGGAGCTGTTTTTT
CASSSHQGATGELFF
>TRBJ1-2|few|TRBD1|TRBV11-2
TGTGCCAGCAGCTTATACAGGGGAAAGGAAGGCTATGGCTACACCTTC
CASSLYRGKEGYGYTF
>TRBJ1-1|-|TRBD1|TRBV3-1/TRBV3-2
TGTGCCAGCAGCCAAGGGACAGGGACAGGGAACACTGAAGCTTTCTTT
CASSQGTGTGNTEAFF
>TRBJ1-1|once|-|TRBV25-1
TGTGCCAGCAGTGAATATTCGGGGGGAAACACTGAAGCTTTCTTT
CASSEYSGGNTEAFF
>TRBJ1-4|-|-|TRBV15
TGTGCCACCAGCAGAGTTCTCGGACGAGGGGAAAAACTGTTTTTT
CATSRVLGRGEKLFF
>TRBJ1-4|-|TRBD1|TRBV16
TGTGCCAGCAGCCACAAACAGGGGGCGCAAGAAAAACTGTTTTTT
CASSHKQGAQEKLFF
>TRBJ1-2|-|TRBD1|TRBV20-1
TGCAGTGCTGGGGACAGCTATGGCTACACCTTC
CSAGDSYGYTF
>TRBJ1-1|-|TRBD1|TRBV29-1
TGCAGCGTTCAGGGGGCCCTGAACACTGAAGCTTTCTTT
CSVQGALNTEAFF
>TRBJ2-7|once|TRBD2|TRBV9
TGTGCCAGCAGCCCTCTGGCGGGAGGTTACGAGCAGTACTTC
CASSPLAGGYEQYF
>TRBJ1-4|once|-|TRBV12-3/TRBV12-4
TGTGCCAGCAGTCCAGGGGAAAAACTGTTTTTT
CASSPGEKLFF
>TRBJ2-2|few|TRBD1|TRBV5-6
TGTGCCAGCAGTCGACCGGGACAGGGGCGCACCGGGGAGCTGTTTTTT
CASSRPGQGRTGELFF
>TRBJ2-1|-|-|TRBV24-1
TGTGCCACCAGTGATTCCGCCCCAGGGGTTATAGATGAGCAGTTCTTC
CATSDSAPGVIDEQFF
>TRBJ2-1|-|-|TRBV5-4
TGTGCCAGCAGCCCCCGCGCGGGGTATAGCAATGAGCAGTTCTTC
CASSPRAGYSNEQFF
>TRBJ1-2|-|-|TRBV5-1
TGCGCCAGCAGCAATACAGCCGGCGGCTACACCTTC
CASSNTAGGYTF
>TRBJ1-2|-|-|TRBV11-3
TGTGCCAGCAGCTACACCAGGGGAGCTAACTATGGCTACACCTTC
CASSYTRGANYGYTF
>TRBJ1-2|-|TRBD1|TRBV19
TGTGCCAGTAGTCCAGGACAGGGGGCTAACTATGGCTACACCTTC
CASSPGQGANYGYTF
>TRBJ2-1|-|-|TRBV5-1
TGCGCCAGCAGCTTGGGAGACATGTTTAGTGAGCAGTTCTTC
CASSLGDMFSEQFF
>TRBJ2-3|-|TRBD2|TRBV30
TGTGCCTGGAGAGGACTAGCGGGGTTCACAGATACGCAGTATTTT
CAWRGLAGFTDTQYF
>TRBJ2-2|-|-|TRBV24-1
TGTGCCACCAGTGATTTTATGGAGGGGGAGCTGTTTTTT
CATSDFMEGELFF
>TRBJ2-2|few|TRBD2|TRBV10-3
TGTGCCATCAGTGAGTCGAGCGGGGGGGCTAAAACCGGGGAGCTGTTTTTT
CAISESSGGAKTGELFF
>TRBJ2-5|-|-|TRBV6-4
TGTGCCAGCAGCGCGGGATCTTTGGGGACCCAGTACTTC
CASSAGSLGTQYF
>TRBJ1-6|-|-|TRBV5-1
TGCGCCAGCGGGGAGGGGCAGGCTTCTTCACCCCTCCACTTT
CASGEGQASSPLHF
>TRBJ2-3|-|TRBD1|TRBV27
TGTGCCAGCAGTTTCCTCAGGACAGGGGTGACAGATACGCAGTATTTT
CASSFLRTGVTDTQYF
>TRBJ1-1|-|-|TRBV5-1
TGCGCCAGCCGCCCCCTGACAGGATCGCCGAACACTGAAGCTTTCTTT
CASRPLTGSPNTEAFF
>TRBJ1-1|-|-|TRBV5-1
TGCGCCAGCAGCGCGGAACCGTCGAACACTGAAGCTTTCTTT
CASSAEPSNTEAFF
>TRBJ1-1|-|-|TRBV29-1
TGCAGCGTAGCGGACAGCAGGAACACTGAAGCTTTCTTT
CSVADSRNTEAFF
>TRBJ1-5|-|TRBD1|TRBV7-8
TGTGCCAGCAGCACCAGACCCGGGACAGGTCGCCAGCCCCAGCATTTT
CASSTRPGTGRQPQHF
>TRBJ2-1|-|TRBD2|TRBV24-1
TGTGCCACCGGGGATAGCGGGAGAGGAAATGAGCAGTTCTTC
CATGDSGRGNEQFF
>TRBJ2-1|-|-|TRBV5-1
TGCGCCAGCAGCGTCCCGCGGGCGAGCTCCTACAATGAGCAGTTCTTC
CASSVPRASSYNEQFF
>TRBJ1-1|-|-|TRBV19
TGTGCCAGTCGCTGGGGGGTGAACACTGAAGCTTTCTTT
CASRWGVNTEAFF
>TRBJ2-2|-|TRBD1|TRBV6-5
TGTGCCAGCAGTTACTCAGTAGGGGGCAACACCGGGGAGCTGTTTTTT
CASSYSVGGNTGELFF
>TRBJ1-1|-|-|TRBV29-1
TGCAGCGTTGAAGAAAGGCGGACTGAAGCTTTCTTT
CSVEERRTEAFF
>TRBJ1-4|-|TRBD1|TRBV6-2/TRBV6-3
TGTGCCAGCAGCCCTCGTGGGACAGGGGAGGGAGCTAATGAAAAACTGTTTTTT
CASSPRGTGEGANEKLFF
>TRBJ1-3|-|-|TRBV5-5
TGTGCCAGCAGCTTCAGGGTCAGGGAGGGGAGCTCTGGAAACACCATATATTTT
CASSFRVREGSSGNTIYF
>TRBJ1-6|-|TRBD1|TRBV19
TGTGCCAGTAGGTCGGACAGGGGATATTCACCCCTCCACTTT
CASRSDRGYSPLHF
>TRBJ1-4|-|TRBD1|TRBV5-1
TGCGCCAGCAGCCCCCAGGGGGCAACTAATGAAAAACTGTTTTTT
CASSPQGATNEKLFF
>TRBJ1-2|-|-|TRBV16
TGTGCCAGCAGCCGCCAAAGGACAGCAAACTATGGCTACACCTTC
CASSRQRTANYGYTF
>TRBJ1-5|few|-|TRBV9
TGTGCCAGCAGCGCGAGCGGGGAAAATAATCAGCCCCAGCATTTT
CASSASGENNQPQHF
>TRBJ2-7|-|TRBD1|TRBV6-1
TGTGCCAGCAGTGACGGCAGGGGGTCCTACGAGCAGTACTTC
CASSDGRGSYEQYF
>TRBJ2-5|-|TRBD1|TRBV2
TGTGCCAGCAGTTACAGGGGGTACCAAGAGACCCAGTACTTC
CASSYRGYQETQYF